Listed below are T cell receptor beta chains from one sample, sequenced in a study of identical twins' blood T cells. TCRdb reprocessed the 5' RACE reads with MiXCR, giving one entry per CDR3 protein. The profile shows roughly 380,000 distinct CDR3 sequences, roughly 31% of them singletons. Material for sequencing was PBMCs. The source of these receptors is a woman aged 18-49 years in good health. Each CDR3 is given with its conserved first and last residue. Each record gives: D gene, V gene, J gene, clone size, CDR3 DNA, CDR3 protein. D genes are given only for firm matches. The size of a clone is reported for some rows only, either as once, few or many, or as a class for expanded clones.

d_call: -; v_call: TRBV27; j_call: TRBJ2-7; clone_size: -; cdr3_nt: TGTGCCAGCGGATACTACCCCTACGAGCAGTACTTC; cdr3_aa: CASGYYPYEQYF
d_call: TRBD1; v_call: TRBV11-3; j_call: TRBJ1-1; clone_size: -; cdr3_nt: TGTGCCAGCAGCCAGCAGTACAGGGGAAACACTGAAGCTTTCTTT; cdr3_aa: CASSQQYRGNTEAFF
d_call: -; v_call: TRBV7-2; j_call: TRBJ2-7; clone_size: few; cdr3_nt: TGTGCCAGCAGCCCCCTTACCGGGGCTAAGGAAGGCCACGAGCAGTACTTC; cdr3_aa: CASSPLTGAKEGHEQYF
d_call: -; v_call: TRBV19; j_call: TRBJ1-1; clone_size: -; cdr3_nt: TGTGCCAGTCGCCCGAGACAGCAACCCAGGAACACTGAAGCTTTCTTT; cdr3_aa: CASRPRQQPRNTEAFF
d_call: TRBD1; v_call: TRBV10-3; j_call: TRBJ2-1; clone_size: few; cdr3_nt: TGTGCCATCAGTGGCAGGGGGCGAAATGAGCAGTTCTTC; cdr3_aa: CAISGRGRNEQFF
d_call: TRBD2; v_call: TRBV20-1; j_call: TRBJ2-3; clone_size: -; cdr3_nt: TGCAGTGCCCTCGGGACTAGCGGGGCCCGGCTCACAGATACGCAGTATTTT; cdr3_aa: CSALGTSGARLTDTQYF
d_call: -; v_call: TRBV2; j_call: TRBJ2-2; clone_size: -; cdr3_nt: TGTGCCAGCAGAGGCTCCCCGGACGGGGAGCTGTTTTTT; cdr3_aa: CASRGSPDGELFF
d_call: -; v_call: TRBV29-1; j_call: TRBJ2-2; clone_size: few; cdr3_nt: TGCAGCGTGGGGCAAGGGGGATACACCGGGGAGCTGTTTTTT; cdr3_aa: CSVGQGGYTGELFF
d_call: -; v_call: TRBV5-1; j_call: TRBJ1-3; clone_size: -; cdr3_nt: TGCGCCAGCAGCTTGACAGCTAACTCTGGAAACACCATATATTTT; cdr3_aa: CASSLTANSGNTIYF
d_call: -; v_call: TRBV29-1; j_call: TRBJ2-1; clone_size: few; cdr3_nt: TGCAGCACCTCGAGCGGCAGGAACATACACAATGAGCAGTTCTTC; cdr3_aa: CSTSSGRNIHNEQFF
d_call: -; v_call: TRBV6-5; j_call: TRBJ1-4; clone_size: once; cdr3_nt: TGTGCCAGCAGTTACTCGCCCCCTTCCGGGACTCCGAGAAGGCTGTTTTTT; cdr3_aa: CASSYSPPSGTPRRLFF